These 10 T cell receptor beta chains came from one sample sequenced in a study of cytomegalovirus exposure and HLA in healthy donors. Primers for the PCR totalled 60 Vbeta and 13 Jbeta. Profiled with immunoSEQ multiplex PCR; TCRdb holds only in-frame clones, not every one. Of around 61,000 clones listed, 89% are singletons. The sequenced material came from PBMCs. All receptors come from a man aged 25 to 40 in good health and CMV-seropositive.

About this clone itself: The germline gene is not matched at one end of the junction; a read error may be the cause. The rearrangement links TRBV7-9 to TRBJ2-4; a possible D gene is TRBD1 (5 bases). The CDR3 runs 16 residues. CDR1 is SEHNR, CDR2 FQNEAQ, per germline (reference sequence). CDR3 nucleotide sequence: TGTTCCAGCAGCCGGACAACAGGCTCGACCTATAACATTCAGTACTTC. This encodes CSSSRTTGSTYNIQYF. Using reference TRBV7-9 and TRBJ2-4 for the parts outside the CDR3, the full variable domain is DTGVSQNPRHKITKRGQNVTFRCDPISEHNRLYWYRQTLGQGPEFLTYFQNEAQLEKSRLLSDRFSAERPKGSFSTLEIQRTEQGDSAMYLCSSSRTTGSTYNIQYFGAGTRLSVL.

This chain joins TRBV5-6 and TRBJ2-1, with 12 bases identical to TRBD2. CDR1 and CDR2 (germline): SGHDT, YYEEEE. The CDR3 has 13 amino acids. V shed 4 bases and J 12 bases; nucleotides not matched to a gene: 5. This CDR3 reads CASSPGLAGGQFF. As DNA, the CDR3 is TGTGCCAGCAGCCCGGGACTAGCGGGTGGGCAGTTCTTC.

The CDR3 is CASSPSKRGYTF. CDR3 coding DNA: TGTGCCAGTTCCCCCTCTAAGAGGGGCTACACCTTC. V usage is TRBV28 and J usage is TRBJ1-2; no clear D gene. Between the trimmed V and J ends, which lost 9 bases and 8 bases, there was a span of 16 bases. The CDR3 spans 12 residues. Germline V CDR1 and CDR2: MDHEN, SYDVKM.

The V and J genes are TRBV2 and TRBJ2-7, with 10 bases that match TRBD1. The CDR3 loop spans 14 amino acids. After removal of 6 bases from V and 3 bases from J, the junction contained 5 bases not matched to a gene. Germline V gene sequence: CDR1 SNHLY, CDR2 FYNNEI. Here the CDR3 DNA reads TGTGCCAGCAGGGACGGACAGGGGGTCTACGAGCAGTACTTC. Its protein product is CASRDGQGVYEQYF. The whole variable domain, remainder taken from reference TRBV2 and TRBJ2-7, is EPEVTQTPSHQVTQMGQEVILRCVPISNHLYFYWYRQILGQKVEFLVSFYNNEISEKSEIFDDQFSVERPDGSNFTLKIRSTKLEDSAMYFCASRDGQGVYEQYFGPGTRLTVT.

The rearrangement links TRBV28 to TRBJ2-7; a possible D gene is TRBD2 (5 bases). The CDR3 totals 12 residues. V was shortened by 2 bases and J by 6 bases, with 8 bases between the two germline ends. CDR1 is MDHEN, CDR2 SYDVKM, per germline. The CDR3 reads CASSLATSEQYF. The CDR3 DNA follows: TGTGCCAGCAGTTTAGCCACTAGCGAGCAGTACTTC.

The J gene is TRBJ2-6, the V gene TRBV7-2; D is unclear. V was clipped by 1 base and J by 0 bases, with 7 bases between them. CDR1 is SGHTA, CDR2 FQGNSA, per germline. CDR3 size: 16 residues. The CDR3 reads CASSLGGASGANVLTF. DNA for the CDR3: TGTGCCAGCAGCTTAGGAGGTGCCTCTGGGGCCAACGTCCTGACTTTC.

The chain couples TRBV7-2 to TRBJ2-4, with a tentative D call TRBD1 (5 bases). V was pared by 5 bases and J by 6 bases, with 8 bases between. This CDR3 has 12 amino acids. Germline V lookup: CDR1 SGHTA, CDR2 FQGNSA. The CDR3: CASSRGPNIQYF. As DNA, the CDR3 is TGTGCCAGCAGCAGGGGTCCAAACATTCAGTACTTC.

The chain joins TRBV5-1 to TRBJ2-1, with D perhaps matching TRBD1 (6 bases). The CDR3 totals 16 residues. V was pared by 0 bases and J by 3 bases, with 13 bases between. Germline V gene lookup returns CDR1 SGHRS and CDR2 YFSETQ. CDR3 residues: CASSLARGKIYNEQFF. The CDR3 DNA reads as TGCGCCAGCAGCTTGGCCAGGGGAAAAATCTACAATGAGCAGTTCTTC.

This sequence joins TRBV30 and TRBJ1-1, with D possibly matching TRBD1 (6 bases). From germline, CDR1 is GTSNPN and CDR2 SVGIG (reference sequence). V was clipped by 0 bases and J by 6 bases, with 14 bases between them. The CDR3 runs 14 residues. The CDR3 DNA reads TGTGCCTGGAGTGTTCGCCACAGGGATGCTGAAGCTTTCTTT. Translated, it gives CAWSVRHRDAEAFF.

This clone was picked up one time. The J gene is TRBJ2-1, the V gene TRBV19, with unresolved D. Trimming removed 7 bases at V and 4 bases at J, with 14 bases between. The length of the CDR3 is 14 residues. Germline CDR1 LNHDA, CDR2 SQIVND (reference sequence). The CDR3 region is CASNVKTTYNEQFF. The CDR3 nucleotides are TGTGCCAGTAATGTCAAGACAACTTACAATGAGCAGTTCTTC.